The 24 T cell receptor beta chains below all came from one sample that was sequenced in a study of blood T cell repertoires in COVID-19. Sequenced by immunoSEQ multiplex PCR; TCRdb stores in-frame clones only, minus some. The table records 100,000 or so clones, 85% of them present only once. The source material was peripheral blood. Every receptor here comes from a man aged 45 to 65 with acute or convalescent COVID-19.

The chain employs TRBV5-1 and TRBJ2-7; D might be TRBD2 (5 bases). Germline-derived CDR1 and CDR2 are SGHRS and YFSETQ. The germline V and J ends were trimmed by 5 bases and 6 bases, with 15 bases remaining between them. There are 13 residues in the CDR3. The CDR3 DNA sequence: TGCGCCAGCAGGGATGCGGGCAGCTTCGAGCAGTACTTC. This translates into CASRDAGSFEQYF. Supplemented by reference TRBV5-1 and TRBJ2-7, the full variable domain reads KAGVTQTPRYLIKTRGQQVTLSCSPISGHRSVSWYQQTPGQGLQFLFEYFSETQRNKGNFPGRFSGRQFSNSRSEMNVSTLELGDSALYLCASRDAGSFEQYFGPGTRLTVT.

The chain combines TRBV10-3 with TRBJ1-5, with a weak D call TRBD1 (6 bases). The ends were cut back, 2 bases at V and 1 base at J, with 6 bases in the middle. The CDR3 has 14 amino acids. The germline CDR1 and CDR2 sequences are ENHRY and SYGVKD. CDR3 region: CAISEGQSNQPQHF. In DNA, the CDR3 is TGTGCCATCAGTGAGGGACAGAGCAATCAGCCCCAGCATTTT.

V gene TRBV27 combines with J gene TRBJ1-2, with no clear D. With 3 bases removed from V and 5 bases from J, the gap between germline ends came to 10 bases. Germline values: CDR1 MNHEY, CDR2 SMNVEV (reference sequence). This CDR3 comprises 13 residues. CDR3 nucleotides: TGTGCCAGCAGTTTTGGGCAGTCATATGGCTACACCTTC. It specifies CASSFGQSYGYTF.

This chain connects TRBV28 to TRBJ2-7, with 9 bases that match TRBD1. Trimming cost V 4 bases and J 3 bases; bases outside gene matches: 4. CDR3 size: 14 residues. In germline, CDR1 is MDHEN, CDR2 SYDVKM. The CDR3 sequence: CASSSTGQGYEQYF. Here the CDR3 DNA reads TGTGCCAGCAGTTCCACGGGACAGGGCTACGAGCAGTACTTC. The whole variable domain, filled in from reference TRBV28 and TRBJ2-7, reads DVKVTQSSRYLVKRTGEKVFLECVQDMDHENMFWYRQDPGLGLRLIYFSYDVKMKEKGDIPEGYSVSREKKERFSLILESASTNQTSMYLCASSSTGQGYEQYFGPGTRLTVT.

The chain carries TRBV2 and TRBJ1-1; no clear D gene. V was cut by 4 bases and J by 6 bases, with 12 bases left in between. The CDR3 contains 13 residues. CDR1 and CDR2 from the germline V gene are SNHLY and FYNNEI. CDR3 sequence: CASSAYGSPEAFF. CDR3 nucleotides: TGTGCCAGCAGTGCGTACGGGAGCCCTGAAGCTTTCTTT.

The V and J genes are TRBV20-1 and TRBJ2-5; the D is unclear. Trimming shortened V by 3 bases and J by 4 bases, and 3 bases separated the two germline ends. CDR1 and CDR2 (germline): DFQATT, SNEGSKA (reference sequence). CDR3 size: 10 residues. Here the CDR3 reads CSASLETQYF. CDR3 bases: TGCAGTGCTAGCCTAGAGACCCAGTACTTC.

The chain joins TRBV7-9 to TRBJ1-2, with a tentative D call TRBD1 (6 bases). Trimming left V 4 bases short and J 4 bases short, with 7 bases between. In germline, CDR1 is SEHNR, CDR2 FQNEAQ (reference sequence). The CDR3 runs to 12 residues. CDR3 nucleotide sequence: TGTGCCAGCAGCTCGGACAGCTATGGCTACACCTTC. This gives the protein CASSSDSYGYTF.

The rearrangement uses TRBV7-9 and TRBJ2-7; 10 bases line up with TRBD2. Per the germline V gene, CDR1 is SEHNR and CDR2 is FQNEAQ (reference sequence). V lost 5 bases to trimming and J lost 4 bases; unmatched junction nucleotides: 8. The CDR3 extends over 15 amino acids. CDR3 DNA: TGTGCCAGCAGCATAGGGACTAGCGATCAGTACGAGCAGTACTTC. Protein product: CASSIGTSDQYEQYF.

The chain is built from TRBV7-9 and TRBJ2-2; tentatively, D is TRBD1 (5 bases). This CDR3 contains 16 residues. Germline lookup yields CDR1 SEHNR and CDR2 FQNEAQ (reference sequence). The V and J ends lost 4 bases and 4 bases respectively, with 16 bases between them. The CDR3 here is CASSSGRAQSTGELFF. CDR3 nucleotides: TGTGCCAGCAGCTCAGGCAGGGCACAGTCCACCGGGGAGCTGTTTTTT. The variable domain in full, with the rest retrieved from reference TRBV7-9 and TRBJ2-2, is DTGVSQNPRHKITKRGQNVTFRCDPISEHNRLYWYRQTLGQGPEFLTYFQNEAQLEKSRLLSDRFSAERPKGSFSTLEIQRTEQGDSAMYLCASSSGRAQSTGELFFGEGSRLTVL.

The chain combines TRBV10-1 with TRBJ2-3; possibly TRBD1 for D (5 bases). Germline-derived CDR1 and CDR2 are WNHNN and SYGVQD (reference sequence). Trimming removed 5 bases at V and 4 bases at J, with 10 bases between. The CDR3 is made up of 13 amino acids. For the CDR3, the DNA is TGCGCCAGCAGTAAGGGGCAAGCAGATACGCAGTATTTT. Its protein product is CASSKGQADTQYF.

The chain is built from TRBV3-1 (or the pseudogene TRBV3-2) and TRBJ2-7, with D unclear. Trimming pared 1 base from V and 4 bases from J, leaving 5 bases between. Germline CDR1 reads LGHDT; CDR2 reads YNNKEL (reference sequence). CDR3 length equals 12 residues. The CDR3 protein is CASSQAQYEQYF. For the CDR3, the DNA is TGTGCCAGCAGCCAAGCCCAGTACGAGCAGTACTTC.

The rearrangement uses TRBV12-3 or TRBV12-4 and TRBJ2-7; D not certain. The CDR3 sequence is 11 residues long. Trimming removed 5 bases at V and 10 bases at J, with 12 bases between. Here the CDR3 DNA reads TGTGCCAGCAGTAATCGGTGGGCTCAGTACTTC. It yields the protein CASSNRWAQYF.

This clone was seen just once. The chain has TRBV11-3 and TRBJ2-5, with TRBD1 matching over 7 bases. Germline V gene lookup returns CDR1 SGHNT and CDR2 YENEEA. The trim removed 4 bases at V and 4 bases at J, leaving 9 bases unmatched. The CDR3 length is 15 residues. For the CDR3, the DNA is TGTGCCAGCAGCTCTACAGGGGATGGAACAGAGACCCAGTACTTC. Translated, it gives CASSSTGDGTETQYF.

The CDR3 nucleotides are TGTGCCAGCAGCACTGGGACTAGCGGGGGCACAGATACGCAGTATTTT. Translation gives CASSTGTSGGTDTQYF. J is TRBJ2-3 and V is TRBV11-2; TRBD2 aligns across 13 bases. Trimming took 5 bases from V and 1 from J; bases not matched to a gene: 3. CDR3 length: 16 residues. CDR1 and CDR2 (germline): SGHAT, FQNNGV.

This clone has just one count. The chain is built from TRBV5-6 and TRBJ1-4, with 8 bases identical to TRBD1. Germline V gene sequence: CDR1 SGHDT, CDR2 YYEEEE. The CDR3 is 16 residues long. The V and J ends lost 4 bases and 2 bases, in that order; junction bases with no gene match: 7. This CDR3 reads CASSGRQGSTNEKLFF. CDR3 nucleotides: TGTGCCAGCAGCGGACGACAGGGGAGTACTAATGAAAAACTGTTTTTT.

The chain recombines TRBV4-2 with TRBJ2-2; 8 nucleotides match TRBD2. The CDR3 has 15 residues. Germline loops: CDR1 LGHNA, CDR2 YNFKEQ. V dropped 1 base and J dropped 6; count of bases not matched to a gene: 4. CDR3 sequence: CASSQGSGEAGELFF. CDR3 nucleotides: TGTGCCAGCAGCCAAGGTAGCGGGGAGGCCGGGGAGCTGTTTTTT.

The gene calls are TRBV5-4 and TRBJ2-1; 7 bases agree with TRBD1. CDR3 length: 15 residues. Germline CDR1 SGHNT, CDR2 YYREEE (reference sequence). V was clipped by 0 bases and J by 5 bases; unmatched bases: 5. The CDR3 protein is CASSLAGQRNNEQFF. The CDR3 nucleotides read TGTGCCAGCAGCTTGGCGGGACAGAGAAACAATGAGCAGTTCTTC.

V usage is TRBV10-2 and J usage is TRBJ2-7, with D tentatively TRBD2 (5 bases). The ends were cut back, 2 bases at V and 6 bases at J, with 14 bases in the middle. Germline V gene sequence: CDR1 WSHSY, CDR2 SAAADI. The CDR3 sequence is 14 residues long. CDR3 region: CASSEQSGSVEQYF. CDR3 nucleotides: TGCGCCAGCAGTGAGCAATCGGGATCGGTCGAGCAGTACTTC.

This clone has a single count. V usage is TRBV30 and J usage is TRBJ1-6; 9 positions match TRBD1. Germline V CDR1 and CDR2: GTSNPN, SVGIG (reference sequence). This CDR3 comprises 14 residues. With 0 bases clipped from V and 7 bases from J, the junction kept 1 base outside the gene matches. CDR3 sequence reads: CAWSVGTGNSPLHF. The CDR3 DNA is TGTGCCTGGAGTGTAGGGACAGGGAATTCACCCCTCCACTTT.

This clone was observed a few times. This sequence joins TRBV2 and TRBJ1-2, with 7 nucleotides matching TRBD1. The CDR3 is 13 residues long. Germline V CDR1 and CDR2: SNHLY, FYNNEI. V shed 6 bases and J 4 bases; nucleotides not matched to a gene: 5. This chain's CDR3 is CASSPAGGYGYTF. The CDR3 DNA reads TGTGCCAGCAGCCCGGCAGGGGGCTATGGCTACACCTTC.

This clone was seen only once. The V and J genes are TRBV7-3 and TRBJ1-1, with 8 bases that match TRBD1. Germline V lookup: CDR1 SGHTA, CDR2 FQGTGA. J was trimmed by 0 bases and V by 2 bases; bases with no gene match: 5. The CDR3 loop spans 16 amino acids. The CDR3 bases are TGTGCCAGCAGCTTACCCTGGACAGGGATGAACACTGAAGCTTTCTTT. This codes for CASSLPWTGMNTEAFF.

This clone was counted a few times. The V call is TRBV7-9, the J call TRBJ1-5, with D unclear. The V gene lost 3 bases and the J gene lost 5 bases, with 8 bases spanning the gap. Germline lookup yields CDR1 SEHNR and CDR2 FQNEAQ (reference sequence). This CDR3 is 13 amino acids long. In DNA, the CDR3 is TGTGCCAGCAGCTTCCGGGAGGATCAGCCCCAGCATTTT. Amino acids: CASSFREDQPQHF. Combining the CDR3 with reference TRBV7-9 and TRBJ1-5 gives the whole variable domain DTGVSQNPRHKITKRGQNVTFRCDPISEHNRLYWYRQTLGQGPEFLTYFQNEAQLEKSRLLSDRFSAERPKGSFSTLEIQRTEQGDSAMYLCASSFREDQPQHFGDGTRLSIL.

The CDR3 is CASSIALQGGLAKNIQYF. DNA of the CDR3: TGTGCCAGTAGTATAGCCCTACAGGGAGGGTTAGCCAAAAACATTCAGTACTTC. The chain joins TRBV19 to TRBJ2-4; TRBD2 might be the D (7 bases). The germline CDR1 and CDR2 sequences are LNHDA and SQIVND (reference sequence). V was shortened by 1 base and J by 0 bases, with 16 bases between the two germline ends. The CDR3 is made up of 18 amino acids.

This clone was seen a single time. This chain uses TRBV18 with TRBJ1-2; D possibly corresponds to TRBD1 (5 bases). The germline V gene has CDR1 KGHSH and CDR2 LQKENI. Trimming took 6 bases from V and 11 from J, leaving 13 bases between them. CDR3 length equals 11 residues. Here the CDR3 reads CASSQTDKYTF. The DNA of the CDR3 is TGTGCCAGCTCGCAGACGGACAAGTACACCTTC.